A selection of T cell receptor beta chains follows, all from one sample in a study of early T cells in non-severe SARS-CoV-2 infection. From the 5' RACE reads, TCRdb called clonotypes with MiXCR, one entry per CDR3 protein. In the table there are roughly 54,000 distinct CDR3 sequences, around 12% of which are singletons. Sequenced: whole blood. The source is an adult who was a healthcare worker with PCR-confirmed SARS-CoV-2 infection or an uninfected control (not recorded which). The conserved cysteine and the conserved F or W are not part of the CDR3 here.

TRBJ2-3	TRBV7-2	ASSPGAGTDTQY
TRBJ2-5	TRBV25-1	ASRGGGETQY
TRBJ2-2	TRBV5-1	ASKGQGATGELF
TRBJ2-3	TRBV19	ASSLGTLSTDTQY
TRBJ2-5	TRBV11-2	ASSLGQTEETQY
TRBJ2-1	TRBV28	ASREAGASYNEQF
TRBJ2-7	TRBV28	ASSLSSYEQY
TRBJ2-7	TRBV6-6	ASSPRQGAAYEQY
TRBJ2-3	TRBV28	ATGQGITDTQY
TRBJ1-1	TRBV6-6	ASSPRNDRGNTEAF
TRBJ2-1	TRBV2	ASSDWTSGSNEQF
TRBJ2-3	TRBV5-4	ASSTRGTDTQY
TRBJ2-3	TRBV10-3	ALSAAGDTDTQY
TRBJ2-2	TRBV7-2	ASSWYRTTGELF